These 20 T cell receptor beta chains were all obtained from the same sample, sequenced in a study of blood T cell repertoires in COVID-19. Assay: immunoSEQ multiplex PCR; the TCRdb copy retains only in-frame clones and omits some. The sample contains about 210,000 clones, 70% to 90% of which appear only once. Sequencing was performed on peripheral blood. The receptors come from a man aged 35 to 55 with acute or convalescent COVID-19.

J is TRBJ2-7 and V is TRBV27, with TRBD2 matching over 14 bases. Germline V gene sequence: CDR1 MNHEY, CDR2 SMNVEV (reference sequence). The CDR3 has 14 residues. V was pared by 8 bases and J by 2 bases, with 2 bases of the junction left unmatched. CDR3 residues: CASRLAGGAYEQYF. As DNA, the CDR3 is TGTGCCAGCCGACTAGCGGGGGGGGCCTACGAGCAGTACTTC.

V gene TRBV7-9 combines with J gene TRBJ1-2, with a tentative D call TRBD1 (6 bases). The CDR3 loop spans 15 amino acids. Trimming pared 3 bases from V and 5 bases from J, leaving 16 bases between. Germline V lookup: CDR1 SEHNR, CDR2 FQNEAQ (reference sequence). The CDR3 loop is CASSFSPTGDYGYTF. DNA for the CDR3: TGTGCCAGCAGCTTTTCTCCGACAGGAGATTATGGCTACACCTTC. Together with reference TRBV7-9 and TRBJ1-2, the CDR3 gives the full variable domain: DTGVSQNPRHKITKRGQNVTFRCDPISEHNRLYWYRQTLGQGPEFLTYFQNEAQLEKSRLLSDRFSAERPKGSFSTLEIQRTEQGDSAMYLCASSFSPTGDYGYTFGSGTRLTVV.

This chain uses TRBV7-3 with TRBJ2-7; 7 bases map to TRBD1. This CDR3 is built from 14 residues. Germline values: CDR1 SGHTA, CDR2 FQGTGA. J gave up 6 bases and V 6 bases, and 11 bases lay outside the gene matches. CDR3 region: CASSPSGGALEQYF. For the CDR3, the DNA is TGTGCCAGCAGTCCCTCAGGGGGTGCGCTCGAGCAGTACTTC.

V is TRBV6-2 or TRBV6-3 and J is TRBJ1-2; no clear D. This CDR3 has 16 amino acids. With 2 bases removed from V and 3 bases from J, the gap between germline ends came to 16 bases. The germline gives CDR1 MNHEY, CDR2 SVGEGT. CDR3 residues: CASSYPLHPQYYGYTF. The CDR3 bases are TGTGCCAGCAGTTACCCCCTGCACCCACAGTACTATGGCTACACCTTC.

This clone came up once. In DNA, the CDR3 is TGTGCCAGCAGCCTCCTCGGTGGGGGGAGCAGTAACGAGCAGTACTTC. Translated: CASSLLGGGSSNEQYF. The genes are TRBV6-6 and TRBJ2-7; D is perhaps TRBD2 (6 bases). The V end was cut by 6 bases, the J end by 5 bases, with 23 bases between. The CDR3 consists of 16 residues. Per the germline V gene, CDR1 is MNHNY and CDR2 is SVGAGI (reference sequence).

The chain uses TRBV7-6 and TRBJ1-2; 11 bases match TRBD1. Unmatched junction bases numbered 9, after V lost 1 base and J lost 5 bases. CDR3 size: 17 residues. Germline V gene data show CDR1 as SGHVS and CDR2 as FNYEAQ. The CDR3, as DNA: TGTGCCAGCAGCTTAGGCTTCCCCCGGGACAGGGGGTATGGCTACACCTTC. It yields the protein CASSLGFPRDRGYGYTF.

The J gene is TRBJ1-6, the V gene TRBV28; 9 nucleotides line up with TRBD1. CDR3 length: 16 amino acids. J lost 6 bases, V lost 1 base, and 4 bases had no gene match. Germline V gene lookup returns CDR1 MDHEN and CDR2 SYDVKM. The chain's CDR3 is CASSLLGTGFNSPLHF. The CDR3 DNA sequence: TGTGCCAGCAGTTTATTAGGGACAGGGTTTAATTCACCCCTCCACTTT.

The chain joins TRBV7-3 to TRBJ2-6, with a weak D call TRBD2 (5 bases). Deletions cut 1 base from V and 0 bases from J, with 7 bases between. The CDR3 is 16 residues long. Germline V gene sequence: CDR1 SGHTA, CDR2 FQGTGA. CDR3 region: CASSLSRGSGANVLTF. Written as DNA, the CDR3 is TGTGCCAGCAGCTTAAGTCGGGGCTCTGGGGCCAACGTCCTGACTTTC.

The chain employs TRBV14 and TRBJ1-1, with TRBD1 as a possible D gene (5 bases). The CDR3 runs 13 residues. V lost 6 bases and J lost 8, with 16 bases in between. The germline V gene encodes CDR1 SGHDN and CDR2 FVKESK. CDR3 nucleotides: TGTGCCAGCAGGCGGGATGGGGGAACCGAAGCTTTCTTT. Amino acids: CASRRDGGTEAFF.

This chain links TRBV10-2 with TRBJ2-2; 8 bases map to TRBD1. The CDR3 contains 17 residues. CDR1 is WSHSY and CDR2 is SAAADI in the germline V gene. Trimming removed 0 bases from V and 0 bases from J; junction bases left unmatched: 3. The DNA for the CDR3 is TGCGCCAGCAGTGAGTCCACAGGGGGTCCGAACACCGGGGAGCTGTTTTTT. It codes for CASSESTGGPNTGELFF.

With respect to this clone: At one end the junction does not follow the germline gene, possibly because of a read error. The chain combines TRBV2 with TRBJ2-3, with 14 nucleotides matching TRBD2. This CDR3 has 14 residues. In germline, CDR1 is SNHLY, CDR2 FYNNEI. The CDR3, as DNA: TGTGCCAGCAGTGAAGGGACGGGGACTAGCGGGGGTCATTTT. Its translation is CASSEGTGTSGGHF.

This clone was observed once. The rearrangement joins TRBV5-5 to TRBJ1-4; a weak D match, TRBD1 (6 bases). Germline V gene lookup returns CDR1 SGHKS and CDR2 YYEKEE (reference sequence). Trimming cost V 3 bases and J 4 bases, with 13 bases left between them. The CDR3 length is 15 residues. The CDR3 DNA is TGTGCCAGCAGCTACCAGACAGGCGTTAATGAAAAACTGTTTTTT. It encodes CASSYQTGVNEKLFF.

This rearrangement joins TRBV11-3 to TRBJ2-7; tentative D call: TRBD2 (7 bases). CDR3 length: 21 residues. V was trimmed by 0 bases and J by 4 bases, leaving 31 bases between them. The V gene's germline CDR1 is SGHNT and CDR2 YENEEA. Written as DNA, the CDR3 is TGTGCCAGCAGCTTAGATCGGGCGGGAGAGGGGGGTTTCATTTCGCCTTACGAGCAGTACTTC. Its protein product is CASSLDRAGEGGFISPYEQYF.

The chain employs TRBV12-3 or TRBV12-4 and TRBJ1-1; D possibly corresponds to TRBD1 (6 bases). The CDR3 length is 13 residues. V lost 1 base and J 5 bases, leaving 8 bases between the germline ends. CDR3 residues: CASSLGGPTEAFF. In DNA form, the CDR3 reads TGTGCCAGCAGTTTAGGGGGGCCAACTGAAGCTTTCTTT.

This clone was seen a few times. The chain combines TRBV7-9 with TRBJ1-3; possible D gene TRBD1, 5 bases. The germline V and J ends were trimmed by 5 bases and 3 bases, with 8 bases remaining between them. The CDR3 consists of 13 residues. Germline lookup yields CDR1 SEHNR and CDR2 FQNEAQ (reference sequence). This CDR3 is CASSLDSGNTIYF. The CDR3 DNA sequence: TGTGCCAGCAGCCTCGACAGTGGAAACACCATATATTTT.

CDR3 sequence reads: CASTPVGGGTDTQYF. As DNA, the CDR3 is TGTGCCAGCACTCCCGTGGGGGGAGGGACAGATACGCAGTATTTT. This sequence joins TRBV7-3 and TRBJ2-3; 7 positions match TRBD2. The CDR3 runs to 15 residues. Trimming at V came to 7 bases and at J to 3 bases, leaving 10 bases not matched to a gene. Germline assignment: CDR1 SGHTA and CDR2 FQGTGA.

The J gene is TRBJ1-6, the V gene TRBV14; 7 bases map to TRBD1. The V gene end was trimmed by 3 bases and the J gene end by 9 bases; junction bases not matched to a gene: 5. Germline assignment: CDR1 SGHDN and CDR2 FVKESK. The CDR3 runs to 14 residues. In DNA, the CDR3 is TGTGCCAGCAGCCATACAGGGGCCCTTTCACCCCTCCACTTT. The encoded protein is CASSHTGALSPLHF.

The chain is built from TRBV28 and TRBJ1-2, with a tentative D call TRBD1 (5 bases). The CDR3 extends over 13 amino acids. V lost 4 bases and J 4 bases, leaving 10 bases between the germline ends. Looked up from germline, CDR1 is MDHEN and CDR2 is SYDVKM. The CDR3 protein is CASSSPGLYGYTF. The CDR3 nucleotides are TGTGCCAGCAGTTCTCCGGGACTCTATGGCTACACCTTC.

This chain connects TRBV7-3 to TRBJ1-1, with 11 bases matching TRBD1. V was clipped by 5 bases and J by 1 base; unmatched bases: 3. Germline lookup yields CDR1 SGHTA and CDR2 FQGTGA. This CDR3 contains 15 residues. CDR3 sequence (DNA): TGTGCCAGCAGCCGGACAGGGGGCAGGAACACTGAAGCTTTCTTT. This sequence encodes CASSRTGGRNTEAFF.

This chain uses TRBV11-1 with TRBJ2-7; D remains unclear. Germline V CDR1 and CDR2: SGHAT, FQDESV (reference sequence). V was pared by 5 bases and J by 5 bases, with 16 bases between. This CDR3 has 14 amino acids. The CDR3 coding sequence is TGTGCCAGCAGCCCCATGACACCTAATGACGAGCAGTACTTC. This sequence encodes CASSPMTPNDEQYF.